This T cell receptor (beta chain) originates from a study of Tregs in tolerant kidney transplant recipients. Overall study results and limits: No direct test of biological reproducibility was done here. Expanding Tregs on activated donor B cells appeared to best identify donor-specific TCRbeta clones.

Method: immunoSEQ multiplex PCR; TCRdb's copy keeps in-frame clones and lacks some. The sample lists about 240,000 clones, 80% to 85% occurring once. CD4+CD25+CD127- Tregs, CD4+CD25- non-Tregs, CD4 and CD8 cells were sorted. A note on this clone: Its target is not known.

Material: CD4+ T cells from blood. The origin of this receptor is a human donor in good health.

In DNA, the CDR3 is TGCGCCAGCTCGAGGTCCCCAATCACCGAGCAGTACTTC. Its protein product is CASSRSPITEQYF. V and J are TRBV5-1 and TRBJ2-7; D not resolved. From germline, CDR1 is SGHRS and CDR2 YFSETQ. The CDR3 length is 13 residues. Trimming shortened V by 7 bases and J by 6 bases, and 17 bases separated the two germline ends.